What follows are 22 T cell receptor beta chains derived from one specimen sequenced in a study of blood T cell repertoires in COVID-19. The assay was immunoSEQ multiplex PCR, and TCRdb's table has in-frame clones only and misses some. This table holds roughly 140,000 clones, more than 65% found once. Input material: peripheral blood. The receptors come from a human donor in a cohort sampled during active COVID-19.

V gene TRBV6-5 combines with J gene TRBJ1-5; 8 bases line up with TRBD1. The CDR3 consists of 12 residues. The junction had 4 bases not matched to a gene; V was cut back by 10 bases and J by 5 bases. The germline CDR1 and CDR2 sequences are MNHEY and SVGAGI. DNA for the CDR3: TGTGCCACCGCGACAGGGGATCAGCCCCAGCATTTT. As protein: CATATGDQPQHF.

The chain carries TRBV12-3 or TRBV12-4 and TRBJ1-2; D possibly corresponds to TRBD1 (6 bases). V gave up 7 bases and J gave up 5 bases, with 14 bases separating them. The CDR3 consists of 13 residues. The CDR3 DNA reads as TGTGCCAGCACCTTCCTCCAGGGGTATGGCTACACCTTC. Translated, it gives CASTFLQGYGYTF.

This clone was recorded only once. Within the sample, other DNA sequences also encode this same CDR3. The chain is built from TRBV5-1 and TRBJ2-2, with TRBD1 matching 7 bases. Germline CDR1 reads SGHRS; CDR2 reads YFSETQ. The trim removed 4 bases at V and 1 base at J, leaving 4 bases unmatched. The CDR3 sequence is 15 residues long. In nucleotides, the CDR3 is TGCGCCAGCAGCCCCCGACAGGGGAACACCGGGGAGCTGTTTTTT. It yields the protein CASSPRQGNTGELFF.

This chain joins TRBV29-1 and TRBJ2-3, with a possible D match to TRBD2 (5 bases). V lost 1 base, J lost 1 base, and 9 bases lay in between. Germline V gene lookup returns CDR1 SQVTM and CDR2 ANQGSEA. The CDR3 runs to 14 residues. The chain's CDR3 is CSVEGKGGTDTQYF. In nucleotides, the CDR3 is TGCAGCGTTGAAGGGAAGGGAGGCACAGATACGCAGTATTTT.

This chain joins TRBV5-1 and TRBJ1-6; perhaps TRBD1 as D (6 bases). V was trimmed by 2 bases and J by 8 bases, leaving 11 bases between them. The CDR3 is 14 residues long. The germline gives CDR1 SGHRS, CDR2 YFSETQ. The CDR3 DNA sequence: TGCGCCAGCAGCTTAGGGGGTGGGGATTCACCCCTCCACTTT. This codes for CASSLGGGDSPLHF.

The chain recombines TRBV27 with TRBJ2-2, with a tentative D call TRBD2 (5 bases). The CDR3 has 11 amino acids. Germline CDR1 reads MNHEY; CDR2 reads SMNVEV (reference sequence). The CDR3, as DNA: TGTAACGGTCCGGGGACCGGGGAGCTGTTTTTT. Translating it yields CNGPGTGELFF.

V gene TRBV5-6 combines with J gene TRBJ2-2; the D gene is possibly TRBD1 (5 bases). Germline V CDR1 and CDR2: SGHDT, YYEEEE. Trimming removed 4 bases from V and 3 bases from J, with 13 bases in between. This CDR3 comprises 15 residues. The CDR3 nucleotides read TGTGCCAGCAGCCAGGCCGTGGGGCACACCGGGGAGCTGTTTTTT. Translation gives CASSQAVGHTGELFF. The full variable domain, completed using reference TRBV5-6 and TRBJ2-2, is DAGVTQSPTHLIKTRGQQVTLRCSPKSGHDTVSWYQQALGQGPQFIFQYYEEEERQRGNFPDRFSGHQFPNYSSELNVNALLLGDSALYLCASSQAVGHTGELFFGEGSRLTVL.

The chain couples TRBV18 to TRBJ2-1; TRBD2 might be the D (5 bases). The CDR3 spans 14 residues. Germline values: CDR1 KGHSH, CDR2 LQKENI. Trimming left V 3 bases short and J 5 bases short, with 11 bases between. The CDR3, as DNA: TGTGCCAGCTCACCCCAATCCGGGGACAATGAGCAGTTCTTC. Protein sequence: CASSPQSGDNEQFF.

The rearrangement uses TRBV5-6 and TRBJ1-1; D is perhaps TRBD1 (6 bases). The ends were cut back, 2 bases at V and 0 bases at J, with 8 bases in the middle. Germline V gene sequence: CDR1 SGHDT, CDR2 YYEEEE. This CDR3 is built from 14 residues. This CDR3 is CASSFQGLNTEAFF. CDR3 DNA sequence: TGTGCCAGCAGCTTCCAGGGGCTGAACACTGAAGCTTTCTTT. Full variable domain (remainder filled in from reference TRBV5-6 and TRBJ1-1): DAGVTQSPTHLIKTRGQQVTLRCSPKSGHDTVSWYQQALGQGPQFIFQYYEEEERQRGNFPDRFSGHQFPNYSSELNVNALLLGDSALYLCASSFQGLNTEAFFGQGTRLTVV.

The chain carries TRBV11-3 and TRBJ2-5, with 8 positions matching TRBD1. The V gene's germline CDR1 is SGHNT and CDR2 YENEEA. CDR3 size: 14 residues. The V gene end was trimmed by 1 base and the J gene end by 4 bases; junction bases not matched to a gene: 2. The CDR3 DNA sequence: TGTGCCAGCAGCTTAGTTCAGGGGGCAGAGACCCAGTACTTC. Translation: CASSLVQGAETQYF.

The count of this clone is one. This chain uses TRBV7-2 with TRBJ2-5; TRBD2 matches at 11 bases. This CDR3 spans 15 amino acids. J gave up 4 bases and V 0 bases, and 1 base lay outside the gene matches. Germline V CDR1 and CDR2: SGHTA, FQGNSA. The CDR3 nucleotides read TGTGCCAGCAGCTTAGCAGGGACTAGCGGAGAGACCCAGTACTTC. Translation: CASSLAGTSGETQYF.

The chain is built from TRBV19 and TRBJ1-2; TRBD1 aligns across 7 bases. Trimming cost V 2 bases and J 8 bases; bases outside gene matches: 11. The CDR3 length is 15 residues. Germline CDR1 and CDR2: LNHDA and SQIVND (reference sequence). The CDR3 region has the DNA TGTGCCAGTAGTATAACAGGGGTGGAACTAGGCGGCTACACCTTC. Its translation: CASSITGVELGGYTF.

This clone was observed a handful of times. The chain employs TRBV18 and TRBJ2-7; D is unresolved. Germline loops: CDR1 KGHSH, CDR2 LQKENI. This CDR3 is built from 16 residues. Trimming cost V 1 base and J 0 bases, with 13 bases left between them. The CDR3 sequence is CASSPLPRMSSYEQYF. The CDR3 nucleotides read TGTGCCAGCTCACCACTCCCCAGGATGAGCTCCTACGAGCAGTACTTC.

This chain uses TRBV5-6 with TRBJ1-4; D not resolved. CDR1 is SGHDT and CDR2 is YYEEEE in the germline V gene. Trimming pared 2 bases from V and 8 bases from J, leaving 7 bases between. CDR3 length: 12 amino acids. The CDR3 sequence: CASSFQIEKLFF. The CDR3 bases are TGTGCCAGCAGCTTCCAGATCGAAAAACTGTTTTTT.

This chain links TRBV24-1 with TRBJ2-3, with TRBD1 as a possible D gene (6 bases). The CDR3 sequence is 16 residues long. Germline lookup yields CDR1 KGHDR and CDR2 SFDVKD. Trimming shortened V by 1 base and J by 2 bases, and 12 bases separated the two germline ends. CDR3 protein: CATSDLSTGLTDTQYF. CDR3 in DNA: TGTGCCACCAGTGATTTATCTACAGGGCTCACAGATACGCAGTATTTT.

By share, this clone ranks as medium-sized (0.01 to 0.1%). The rearrangement links TRBV11-1 to TRBJ2-7; 7 bases match TRBD2. Germline V gene lookup returns CDR1 SGHAT and CDR2 FQDESV (reference sequence). The CDR3 extends over 12 amino acids. The junction had 7 bases not matched to a gene; V was cut back by 1 base and J by 13 bases. DNA for the CDR3: TGTGCCAGCAGCTTAGGGGGGGGAAATCGATACTTC. Translated: CASSLGGGNRYF.

V usage is TRBV29-1 and J usage is TRBJ2-1; 8 positions agree with TRBD2. The CDR3 spans 12 residues. Germline trimming cut 6 bases from V and 8 bases from J; bases unmatched to any gene: 6. Germline V lookup: CDR1 SQVTM, CDR2 ANQGSEA. The CDR3 spells CSVRGAQDEQFF. CDR3 sequence (DNA): TGCAGCGTGCGGGGGGCGCAGGATGAGCAGTTCTTC.

The chain combines TRBV19 with TRBJ2-7; 10 nucleotides align to TRBD1. The CDR3 covers 13 residues. Per germline, CDR1 LNHDA and CDR2 SQIVND (reference sequence). After removal of 5 bases from V and 4 bases from J, the junction contained 2 bases not matched to a gene. The CDR3 is CASSPDRGYEQYF. As DNA, the CDR3 is TGTGCCAGTAGTCCGGACAGGGGGTACGAGCAGTACTTC.

The V and J genes are TRBV29-1 and TRBJ2-5, with D uncertain. V was trimmed by 2 bases and J by 5 bases, leaving 9 bases between them. This CDR3 is built from 12 residues. CDR1 is SQVTM, CDR2 ANQGSEA, per germline. The CDR3 DNA reads TGCAGCGTTGAATTGCGCTCCGAGACCCAGTACTTC. This sequence encodes CSVELRSETQYF.

V is TRBV5-1 and J is TRBJ2-7; D is unclear. Trimming cost V 4 bases and J 4 bases, with 18 bases left between them. Germline CDR1 reads SGHRS; CDR2 reads YFSETQ. The CDR3 extends over 15 amino acids. The CDR3 coding sequence is TGCGCCAGCAGCGTGGAGTACACGAAATTATACGAGCAGTACTTC. Translating gives CASSVEYTKLYEQYF.

The CDR3 loop is CASSAGTSGGAQFF. In DNA, the CDR3 is TGCGCCAGCAGCGCGGGGACTAGCGGGGGGGCGCAGTTCTTC. The V gene is TRBV5-1, the J gene TRBJ2-1; 16 bases line up with TRBD2. The length of the CDR3 is 14 residues. Unmatched junction bases numbered 4, after V lost 4 bases and J lost 12 bases. The germline CDR1 and CDR2 sequences are SGHRS and YFSETQ.

The genes are TRBV6-6 and TRBJ2-2; D gene unclear. Germline CDR1 is MNHNY and CDR2 is SVGAGI (reference sequence). Trimming pared 6 bases from V and 1 base from J, leaving 18 bases between. This CDR3 has 17 amino acids. CDR3 sequence: CASSRLYSLQNTGELFF. CDR3 DNA: TGTGCCAGCAGCCGACTCTACAGCCTGCAGAACACCGGGGAGCTGTTTTTT.